One and the same sample provided the 29 T cell receptor beta chains below, sequenced in a study of cytomegalovirus exposure and HLA in healthy donors. With 60 Vbeta and 13 Jbeta primers, the PCR was carried out. Assay used: immunoSEQ multiplex PCR; TCRdb lists only in-frame clones, some missing. The data contain 170,000 or so clones, over 70% of them singletons. The sequencing input was PBMCs. The receptor source for this set is a man aged 25 to 40 in good health and CMV-seropositive.

The rearrangement joins TRBV27 to TRBJ1-2, with 8 positions matching TRBD1. Germline CDR1 and CDR2: MNHEY and SMNVEV (reference sequence). With 5 bases clipped from V and 2 bases from J, the junction kept 10 bases outside the gene matches. The CDR3 consists of 16 residues. In nucleotides, the CDR3 is TGTGCCAGCAGTCCTAAACCCCGACAGGGGAACTATGGCTACACCTTC. This translates into CASSPKPRQGNYGYTF.

The gene calls are TRBV13 and TRBJ2-7; tentative D call: TRBD2 (6 bases). Trimming stripped 8 bases from V and 5 bases from J, with 16 bases between. The CDR3 spans 13 residues. Per the germline V gene, CDR1 is PRHDT and CDR2 is FYEKMQ (reference sequence). For the CDR3, the DNA is TGTGCCAGCGCCCGGGAGAGCGAGAACGAGCAGTACTTC. This translates into CASARESENEQYF.

V gene TRBV5-1 combines with J gene TRBJ2-2; tentative D call: TRBD1 (6 bases). Germline CDR1 reads SGHRS; CDR2 reads YFSETQ. The V end was cut by 4 bases, the J end by 6 bases, with 13 bases between. CDR3 length: 14 amino acids. The CDR3 DNA is TGCGCCAGCAGCCCGAACACAGGGCCCGGGGAGCTGTTTTTT. It codes for CASSPNTGPGELFF.

This clone was recorded only once. This chain joins TRBV10-1 and TRBJ2-3; 10 nucleotides agree with TRBD2. The CDR3 has 16 residues. Per germline, CDR1 WNHNN and CDR2 SYGVQD (reference sequence). J was trimmed by 5 bases and V by 0 bases; bases with no gene match: 5. CDR3 loop: CASSESSGGAGDTQYF. CDR3 coding DNA: TGCGCCAGCAGTGAGTCAAGCGGGGGGGCAGGAGATACGCAGTATTTT.

The chain carries TRBV9 and TRBJ1-1; 7 nucleotides line up with TRBD1. The CDR3 is 14 amino acids. Germline CDR1 is SGDLS and CDR2 is YYNGEE. V was clipped by 0 bases and J by 5 bases; unmatched bases: 4. The CDR3 protein is CASSVDDRVTEAFF. The CDR3 DNA follows: TGTGCCAGCAGCGTAGACGACAGGGTAACTGAAGCTTTCTTT.

The sample holds a few counts of this clone. The chain uses TRBV7-2 and TRBJ2-5, with 8 bases matching TRBD2. V was pared by 5 bases and J by 7 bases, with 12 bases of the junction left unmatched. The germline CDR1 and CDR2 sequences are SGHTA and FQGNSA. This CDR3 region has 15 residues. CDR3 coding DNA: TGTGCCAGCAGCCGGGGGGGGGCGAATTACGGGACCCAGTACTTC. Its protein is CASSRGGANYGTQYF.

The chain combines TRBV7-8 with TRBJ1-2; D unresolved. Germline-derived CDR1 and CDR2 are SGHVS and FQNEAQ. This CDR3 has 16 amino acids. V was pared by 5 bases and J by 8 bases, with 24 bases between. As DNA, the CDR3 is TGTGCCAGCAGCCCGTCAGTGTTTCTGGGAGGTTACGGCTACACCTTC. Translating gives CASSPSVFLGGYGYTF. Filled out from reference TRBV7-8 and TRBJ1-2, the complete variable domain reads GAGVSQSPRYKVAKRGQDVALRCDPISGHVSLFWYQQALGQGPEFLTYFQNEAQLDKSGLPSDRFFAERPEGSVSTLKIQRTQQEDSAVYLCASSPSVFLGGYGYTFGSGTRLTVV.

V and J are TRBV9 and TRBJ2-4, with D perhaps TRBD2 (6 bases). CDR3 length equals 16 residues. Germline CDR1 reads SGDLS; CDR2 reads YYNGEE. Trimming took off 4 bases at V and 0 bases at J, with 14 bases between the two ends. CDR3 in DNA: TGTGCCAGCAGCCCGAGGCAGGGACTAGCCAAAAACATTCAGTACTTC. The encoded protein is CASSPRQGLAKNIQYF.

The rearrangement links TRBV27 to TRBJ2-7; TRBD2 matches at 10 bases. CDR3 size: 15 residues. Germline V CDR1 and CDR2: MNHEY, SMNVEV (reference sequence). Losses at the gene ends were 2 bases for V and 6 bases for J; bases not matched to a gene: 7. CDR3 coding DNA: TGTGCCAGCAGTTTAGTTGGTCTAGCGGGGGTCGAGCAGTACTTC. This codes for CASSLVGLAGVEQYF.

The chain is built from TRBV11-2 and TRBJ1-3, with TRBD1 as a possible D gene (6 bases). With 5 bases removed from V and 3 bases from J, the gap between germline ends came to 11 bases. Germline assignment: CDR1 SGHAT and CDR2 FQNNGV. This CDR3 spans 14 amino acids. The CDR3 protein is CASSPDRSGNTIYF. In nucleotides, the CDR3 is TGTGCCAGCAGCCCGGACAGAAGTGGAAACACCATATATTTT.

This clone was seen a single time. The chain joins TRBV6-1 to TRBJ1-1; perhaps TRBD1 as D (6 bases). Germline CDR1 MNHNS, CDR2 SASEGT. CDR3 size: 13 residues. The V gene lost 6 bases and the J gene lost 4 bases, with 12 bases spanning the gap. In DNA, the CDR3 is TGTGCCAGCAGAGCGGGAGGGGGCACTGAAGCTTTCTTT. It specifies CASRAGGGTEAFF.

V gene TRBV28 combines with J gene TRBJ2-7; D remains unclear. CDR1 is MDHEN, CDR2 SYDVKM, per germline. This CDR3 is 12 amino acids long. V lost 3 bases to trimming and J lost 3 bases, with 6 bases between them. CDR3 coding DNA: TGTGCCAGCAGTTTTTACTACTACGAGCAGTACTTC. Encoded protein: CASSFYYYEQYF.

The chain couples TRBV21-1 to TRBJ1-5; TRBD1, as called in the table, went unchecked against the DNA. TRBV21-1 is given as a pseudogene. There are 19 residues in the CDR3. The CDR3 sequence is CASSNDRDRIPAGNQPQHF. The CDR3 coding sequence is TGTGCCAGCAGCAACGACCGGGACAGGATCCCGGCCGGCAATCAGCCCCAGCATTTT.

The chain carries TRBV5-1 and TRBJ1-5; the D is unclear. The CDR3 consists of 16 residues. CDR1 and CDR2 (germline): SGHRS, YFSETQ. With 3 bases removed from V and 1 base from J, the gap between germline ends came to 14 bases. DNA for the CDR3: TGCGCCAGCAGCTCTGATCCGGGAGGGAGCAATCAGCCCCAGCATTTT. As protein: CASSSDPGGSNQPQHF.

The chain has TRBV27 and TRBJ1-1; possible D gene TRBD1, 5 bases. The CDR3 is made up of 14 amino acids. Per germline, CDR1 MNHEY and CDR2 SMNVEV (reference sequence). V was clipped by 4 bases and J by 7 bases, with 16 bases between them. The CDR3 coding sequence is TGTGCCAGCAGTTCAGGGATGGGGGGTAGTGAAGCTTTCTTT. Encoded protein: CASSSGMGGSEAFF.

This sequence joins TRBV27 and TRBJ2-7; 8 nucleotides match TRBD2. The V gene end was trimmed by 7 bases and the J gene end by 2 bases; junction bases not matched to a gene: 4. Germline-derived CDR1 and CDR2 are MNHEY and SMNVEV (reference sequence). The CDR3 length is 13 residues. CDR3 region: CASMTSVPYEQYF. The CDR3 DNA is TGTGCCAGCATGACTAGCGTGCCCTACGAGCAGTACTTC.

In DNA, the CDR3 is TGCGCCAGCAGTGAGTCCGGGACAGGGGGGGAATACAATGAGCAGTTCTTC. It yields the protein CASSESGTGGEYNEQFF. J is TRBJ2-1 and V is TRBV10-1, with 11 positions matching TRBD1. This CDR3 region has 17 residues. Germline V lookup: CDR1 WNHNN, CDR2 SYGVQD (reference sequence). V was clipped by 0 bases and J by 4 bases; unmatched bases: 5.

The chain is built from TRBV18 and TRBJ2-1; a possible D gene is TRBD1 (8 bases). The CDR3 runs to 14 residues. CDR1 is KGHSH and CDR2 is LQKENI in the germline V gene. The V and J ends lost 6 bases and 9 bases respectively, with 18 bases between them. CDR3 coding DNA: TGTGCCAGCTCGACAGGGGCGGGGGCAGGTGAGCAGTTCTTC. Its translation: CASSTGAGAGEQFF.

This rearrangement joins TRBV7-9 to TRBJ2-7, with D possibly TRBD1 on 6 matching bases. This CDR3 comprises 14 residues. Germline-derived CDR1 and CDR2 are SEHNR and FQNEAQ (reference sequence). The V and J ends lost 1 base and 2 bases respectively, with 9 bases between them. CDR3 region: CASSLVTGPYEQYF. CDR3 DNA sequence: TGTGCCAGCAGCTTAGTCACAGGGCCCTACGAGCAGTACTTC.

V is TRBV28 and J is TRBJ1-5; no reliable D call. The CDR3 spans 14 residues. Trimming left V 6 bases short and J 7 bases short, with 16 bases between. Germline CDR1 reads MDHEN; CDR2 reads SYDVKM. Written as DNA, the CDR3 is TGTGCCAGCAGCTCCCACAAAAGGGAGCAGCCCCAGCATTTT. It specifies CASSSHKREQPQHF.

This clone was observed a few times. This chain connects TRBV7-9 to TRBJ2-2, with unresolved D. The CDR3 consists of 13 residues. Germline V CDR1 and CDR2: SEHNR, FQNEAQ (reference sequence). Trimming took off 6 bases at V and 4 bases at J, with 9 bases between the two ends. The CDR3 is CASRPPGTGELFF. For the CDR3, the DNA is TGTGCCAGCAGGCCCCCGGGCACCGGGGAGCTGTTTTTT.

This clone occurred once. This rearrangement joins TRBV6-5 to TRBJ2-1, with TRBD2 identical over 9 bases. The germline CDR1 and CDR2 sequences are MNHEY and SVGAGI. The CDR3 consists of 16 residues. Trimming took 0 bases from V and 4 from J; bases not matched to a gene: 4. DNA for the CDR3: TGTGCCAGCAGTTACTCGGGTAGCGGGAGATACAATGAGCAGTTCTTC. It specifies CASSYSGSGRYNEQFF.

The chain couples TRBV7-8 to TRBJ2-7; 10 nucleotides line up with TRBD2. Trimming cost V 6 bases and J 6 bases; bases outside gene matches: 8. The CDR3 is 14 amino acids. CDR1 and CDR2 from the germline V gene are SGHVS and FQNEAQ. Here the CDR3 reads CASSSRTSGGEQYF. The CDR3 nucleotides read TGTGCCAGCAGTTCCAGGACTAGCGGAGGCGAGCAGTACTTC. Looking up the rest from reference TRBV7-8 and TRBJ2-7 gives the full variable domain: GAGVSQSPRYKVAKRGQDVALRCDPISGHVSLFWYQQALGQGPEFLTYFQNEAQLDKSGLPSDRFFAERPEGSVSTLKIQRTQQEDSAVYLCASSSRTSGGEQYFGPGTRLTVT.

V and J are TRBV2 and TRBJ2-2, with 8 bases fitting TRBD2. Germline V gene lookup returns CDR1 SNHLY and CDR2 FYNNEI. The V segment lost 5 bases and the J segment 4 bases; nucleotides outside the gene matches: 9. There are 16 residues in the CDR3. DNA for the CDR3: TGTGCCAGCAGTAAGGGGAGCGGGAGTGGCACCGGGGAGCTGTTTTTT. Protein sequence: CASSKGSGSGTGELFF.

V and J are TRBV6-5 and TRBJ1-2; D may be TRBD1 (5 bases). The CDR3 is 13 residues long. CDR1 MNHEY and CDR2 SVGAGI come from the germline V gene. Between the trimmed V and J ends, which lost 0 bases and 6 bases, there was a span of 8 bases. The CDR3: CASSYSGGHGYTF. CDR3 nucleotides: TGTGCCAGCAGTTACTCCGGGGGACATGGCTACACCTTC.

The chain employs TRBV6-4 and TRBJ2-1, with 7 nucleotides matching TRBD2. The J segment lost 7 bases and the V segment lost 7 bases, leaving 13 bases of the junction unmatched. The CDR3 covers 15 residues. Germline CDR1 MRHNA, CDR2 SNTAGT. The CDR3 coding sequence is TGTGCCAGCACCCCACGGGGCGGGAGTACGAATGAGCAGTTCTTC. Translating it yields CASTPRGGSTNEQFF.

About this clone: An end of the junction does not agree with germline; a read error may underlie this. The CDR3 loop is CSVDFYGYNEQLF. The CDR3 DNA reads as TGCAGCGTCGACTTCTATGGGTACAATGAGCAGCTCTTC. The rearrangement links TRBV29-1 to TRBJ2-1; no clear D gene. CDR3 length: 13 amino acids. Germline V CDR1 and CDR2: SQVTM, ANQGSEA.

This clone was seen a few times. The same CDR3 also results from other DNA sequences found in this sample. The V call is TRBV7-8, the J call TRBJ2-7; a weak D match, TRBD1 (5 bases). Germline V gene lookup returns CDR1 SGHVS and CDR2 FQNEAQ. The CDR3 consists of 14 residues. The V end was cut by 1 base, the J end by 3 bases, with 10 bases between. This CDR3 reads CASSLGSRVYEQYF. CDR3 DNA sequence: TGTGCCAGCAGCTTAGGTAGCAGGGTCTACGAGCAGTACTTC.

The chain links TRBV7-6 to TRBJ1-2, with D unclear. Germline lookup yields CDR1 SGHVS and CDR2 FNYEAQ. The CDR3 is made up of 12 amino acids. V was pared by 1 base and J by 7 bases, with 7 bases between. CDR3 sequence reads: CASSLGAGGYTF. CDR3 bases: TGTGCCAGCAGCTTAGGGGCAGGTGGCTACACCTTC. The whole variable domain, remainder taken from reference TRBV7-6 and TRBJ1-2, is GAGVSQSPRYKVTKRGQDVALRCDPISGHVSLYWYRQALGQGPEFLTYFNYEAQQDKSGLPNDRFSAERPEGSISTLTIQRTEQRDSAMYRCASSLGAGGYTFGSGTRLTVV.